This entry lists 21 T cell receptor beta chains sequenced from one sample in a study of T-cell memory formation after mild COVID-19. MiXCR was run by TCRdb on the 5' RACE reads, yielding one entry per CDR3 protein. Of 430,000 or so distinct CDR3 sequences listed, around 27% are singletons. Sequencing was performed on PBMCs or a T cell subset sorted from them (not recorded which). The receptors derive from an adult woman who had mild COVID-19 (a few samples of this study predate the infection). Cell type and time point are not known.

The CDR3 nucleotides are TGCGCCAGCAGCTCGACAGGGGAGACCTTTGATGAGCAGTTCTTC. It encodes CASSSTGETFDEQFF. The chain joins TRBV5-1 to TRBJ2-1; 8 bases align to TRBD1. J was trimmed by 8 bases and V by 3 bases; bases with no gene match: 10. This CDR3 has 15 residues. The germline V gene encodes CDR1 SGHRS and CDR2 YFSETQ. Based on the CDR3 plus reference TRBV5-1 and TRBJ2-1, the full variable domain is KAGVTQTPRYLIKTRGQQVTLSCSPISGHRSVSWYQQTPGQGLQFLFEYFSETQRNKGNFPGRFSGRQFSNSRSEMNVSTLELGDSALYLCASSSTGETFDEQFFGPGTRLTVL.

The chain uses TRBV2 and TRBJ1-1; a weak D match, TRBD1 (6 bases). V lost 4 bases and J 7 bases, leaving 10 bases between the germline ends. This CDR3 region has 12 residues. Germline lookup yields CDR1 SNHLY and CDR2 FYNNEI. CDR3: CASSGTADEAFF. In DNA, the CDR3 is TGTGCCAGCAGTGGGACAGCCGATGAAGCTTTCTTT.

The chain joins TRBV12-3 or TRBV12-4 to TRBJ1-2, with unresolved D. This CDR3 contains 13 residues. Between the trimmed V and J ends, which lost 3 bases and 6 bases, there was a span of 11 bases. The DNA of the CDR3 is TGTGCCAGCAGTTTGGTGACGTATGATGGCTACACCTTC. Its protein is CASSLVTYDGYTF.

This clonotype was counted a few times. The rearrangement joins TRBV4-1 to TRBJ2-5; D might be TRBD1 (6 bases). Trimming took 4 bases from V and 5 from J, leaving 17 bases between them. CDR1 is MGHRA, CDR2 YSYEKL, per germline. The CDR3 is 15 amino acids. The CDR3, as DNA: TGCGCCAGCAGCCCCCGAGCAGGGGAGTTTGAGACCCAGTACTTC. Translating it yields CASSPRAGEFETQYF.

This clonotype was observed a few times. This chain links TRBV6-6 with TRBJ2-7, with 9 bases fitting TRBD1. The CDR3 is 15 amino acids. Germline CDR1 reads MNHNY; CDR2 reads SVGAGI (reference sequence). J was trimmed by 3 bases and V by 5 bases; bases with no gene match: 8. In nucleotides, the CDR3 is TGTGCCAGCAGTCCCCGGACAGGGGAGGTCTACGAGCAGTACTTC. It is translated as CASSPRTGEVYEQYF.

This chain connects TRBV19 to TRBJ1-2, with D hard to call. Germline V gene sequence: CDR1 LNHDA, CDR2 SQIVND (reference sequence). CDR3 size: 11 residues. V was trimmed by 7 bases and J by 4 bases, leaving 7 bases between them. The chain's CDR3 is CASTHGYGYTF. The CDR3 DNA is TGTGCCAGTACCCATGGCTATGGCTACACCTTC. The full variable domain, rest sourced from reference TRBV19 and TRBJ1-2, is DGGITQSPKYLFRKEGQNVTLSCEQNLNHDAMYWYRQDPGQGLRLIYYSQIVNDFQKGDIAEGYSVSREKKESFPLTVTSAQKNPTAFYLCASTHGYGYTFGSGTRLTVV.

CDR3: CASKGGSYGYTF. The CDR3 DNA is TGTGCCAGCAAAGGAGGGAGCTATGGCTACACCTTC. The chain recombines TRBV27 with TRBJ1-2; no firm D call. The CDR3 extends over 12 amino acids. The V end lost 7 bases, the J end lost 4 bases, and 10 bases lay between the germline ends. Germline CDR1 reads MNHEY; CDR2 reads SMNVEV (reference sequence).

This clonotype was recorded at least ten times. The chain couples TRBV27 to TRBJ2-7, with D possibly being TRBD1 (5 bases). The CDR3 is 13 residues long. The V gene's germline CDR1 is MNHEY and CDR2 SMNVEV (reference sequence). V lost 6 bases and J lost 0, with 9 bases in between. The CDR3 DNA sequence: TGTGCCAGCAGCTTTCAGGGCTCCTACGAGCAGTACTTC. This encodes CASSFQGSYEQYF.

This clonotype was seen repeatedly, ten times or more. The chain links TRBV2 to TRBJ2-1; D not certain. The ends were cut back, 3 bases at V and 0 bases at J, with 6 bases in the middle. The CDR3 sequence is 14 residues long. Germline CDR1 reads SNHLY; CDR2 reads FYNNEI. This chain's CDR3 is CASSDRSSYNEQFF. Written as DNA, the CDR3 is TGTGCCAGCAGTGACAGGAGCTCCTACAATGAGCAGTTCTTC.

This clonotype has a handful of counts. The J gene is TRBJ2-1, the V gene TRBV5-8; D is possibly TRBD1 or TRBD2 (5 bases each). The CDR3 length is 14 residues. Between the trimmed V and J ends, which lost 4 bases and 15 bases, there was a span of 23 bases. From germline, CDR1 is SGHTS and CDR2 YDEGEE. Here the CDR3 reads CASSPRDPPEGVFF. DNA of the CDR3: TGTGCCAGCAGCCCCCGGGACCCCCCAGAAGGTGTGTTCTTC.

The chain couples TRBV10-3 to TRBJ1-1; perhaps TRBD1 as D (5 bases). This CDR3 is built from 14 residues. The ends were cut back, 7 bases at V and 0 bases at J, with 12 bases in the middle. Germline V lookup: CDR1 ENHRY, CDR2 SYGVKD. CDR3 sequence reads: CAIMPTVLNTEAFF. The CDR3 nucleotides are TGTGCCATCATGCCGACAGTTTTGAACACTGAAGCTTTCTTT.

This chain connects TRBV5-5 to TRBJ2-3; D perhaps matches TRBD2 (7 bases). The V and J ends lost 0 bases and 1 base respectively, with 12 bases between them. The CDR3 is made up of 16 amino acids. Germline values: CDR1 SGHKS, CDR2 YYEKEE (reference sequence). The CDR3 region has the DNA TGTGCCAGCAGCTTGGGACCGGGGGGCGGCACAGATACGCAGTATTTT. Protein sequence: CASSLGPGGGTDTQYF.

The chain has TRBV24-1 and TRBJ2-2; D is unclear. The V and J ends lost 4 bases and 3 bases respectively, with 11 bases between them. The CDR3 totals 15 residues. Germline V lookup: CDR1 KGHDR, CDR2 SFDVKD. The CDR3 DNA reads as TGTGCCACCAGTGACTTTGGTTGGGACACCGGGGAGCTGTTTTTT. Residues: CATSDFGWDTGELFF.

This clonotype was seen repeatedly, ten times or more. This chain uses TRBV7-2 with TRBJ2-5; 9 bases line up with TRBD1. CDR1 and CDR2 from the germline V gene are SGHTA and FQGNSA. Trimming took 5 bases from V and 2 from J; bases not matched to a gene: 6. The CDR3 runs to 15 residues. In DNA form, the CDR3 reads TGTGCCAGCAGCGGAGGACAGGGGATACAAGAGACCCAGTACTTC. Translating gives CASSGGQGIQETQYF.

This clonotype was picked up many times. V usage is TRBV6-6 and J usage is TRBJ2-1; D possibly matches TRBD1 or TRBD2 (5 bases each). The CDR3 totals 17 residues. The V end lost 2 bases, the J end lost 0 bases, and 14 bases lay between the germline ends. Germline V gives CDR1 MNHNY, CDR2 SVGAGI (reference sequence). CDR3 nucleotides: TGTGCCAGCAGTTACCCCATGGGACGGAACTCCTACAATGAGCAGTTCTTC. It translates to CASSYPMGRNSYNEQFF.

In its sample, this clonotype was seen a few times. The DNA of the CDR3 is TGCGCCAGCAGCTCCCCAGCAGGGCAGGGGAACTATGGCTACACCTTC. It translates to CASSSPAGQGNYGYTF. This rearrangement joins TRBV5-1 to TRBJ1-2; D perhaps matches TRBD1 (6 bases). V was pared by 3 bases and J by 2 bases, with 17 bases between. Germline CDR1 SGHRS, CDR2 YFSETQ. This CDR3 has 16 residues.

This clonotype was counted ten times or more. This chain uses TRBV20-1 with TRBJ2-1; 9 nucleotides align to TRBD2. Germline assignment: CDR1 DFQATT and CDR2 SNEGSKA (reference sequence). V was pared by 3 bases and J by 10 bases, with 7 bases of the junction left unmatched. The CDR3 totals 13 residues. CDR3 protein: CSASEGLAREQFF. CDR3 DNA sequence: TGCAGTGCTAGCGAGGGACTAGCTAGGGAGCAGTTCTTC.

In its sample, this clonotype was seen a few times. The V call is TRBV20-1, the J call TRBJ2-3; 9 bases fit TRBD2. The CDR3 spans 17 residues. The junction had 10 bases not matched to a gene; V was cut back by 1 base and J by 2 bases. The V gene's germline CDR1 is DFQATT and CDR2 SNEGSKA (reference sequence). The CDR3 here is CSARGGGSGGATDTQYF. In DNA, the CDR3 is TGCAGTGCTAGAGGAGGAGGTAGCGGGGGAGCCACAGATACGCAGTATTTT.

J is TRBJ1-2 and V is TRBV2, with 8 bases lining up with TRBD1. The CDR3 loop spans 13 amino acids. Losses at the gene ends were 3 bases for V and 6 bases for J; bases not matched to a gene: 3. Germline CDR1 and CDR2: SNHLY and FYNNEI. Here the CDR3 reads CASSELTGDGYTF. CDR3 DNA: TGTGCCAGCAGTGAGCTGACAGGGGATGGCTACACCTTC.

J is TRBJ1-4 and V is TRBV9; D gene uncertain. Trimming removed 0 bases from V and 4 bases from J, with 13 bases in between. CDR1 and CDR2 from the germline V gene are SGDLS and YYNGEE. The CDR3 sequence is 16 residues long. This CDR3 is CASSVAADKINEKLFF. CDR3 DNA sequence: TGTGCCAGCAGCGTAGCGGCAGACAAAATTAATGAAAAACTGTTTTTT.

The chain has TRBV21-1 and TRBJ2-2; the D call of TRBD1 is as the table states it, not checked on the DNA. TRBV21-1 is shown as a pseudogene. The CDR3 is made up of 15 amino acids. In DNA, the CDR3 is TGTGCCAGCAGCACAATCAGGGTCCATATCGGGGAGCTGTTTTTT. Protein product: CASSTIRVHIGELFF.